This entry lists 29 T cell receptor beta chains sequenced from one sample in a study of blood T cell repertoires in COVID-19. The method was immunoSEQ multiplex PCR; TCRdb's version includes in-frame clones alone and lacks a portion of them. The table includes about 160,000 clones, roughly 89% detected once. The specimen was peripheral blood. The origin of the receptors is a woman aged 60-70 years who had recovered from COVID-19.

This sequence joins TRBV6-5 and TRBJ2-7; weak D call: TRBD2 (6 bases). Trimming stripped 8 bases from V and 2 bases from J, with 16 bases between. From germline, CDR1 is MNHEY and CDR2 SVGAGI. This CDR3 has 14 residues. CDR3 amino acids: CASWEAGIPYEQYF. Written as DNA, the CDR3 is TGTGCCAGCTGGGAGGCGGGGATCCCCTACGAGCAGTACTTC.

The CDR3 loop is CASGSPGQGRTVTEAFF. DNA of the CDR3: TGTGCTAGTGGTTCCCCGGGACAGGGGAGGACGGTCACTGAAGCTTTCTTT. J is TRBJ1-1 and V is TRBV12-5, with 10 bases aligning to TRBD1. The CDR3 has 17 amino acids. Germline trimming cut 4 bases from V and 4 bases from J; bases unmatched to any gene: 12. Per the germline V gene, CDR1 is LGHNT and CDR2 is FRNRAP.

This clone was detected a few times. The chain recombines TRBV7-9 with TRBJ2-3, with 7 bases aligning to TRBD1. V shed 0 bases, J shed 1 base, and the junction held 4 bases outside the gene matches. The CDR3 extends over 16 amino acids. Germline values: CDR1 SEHNR, CDR2 FQNEAQ (reference sequence). The CDR3 DNA follows: TGTGCCAGCAGCTTAGCTCGGGGACAGCGCACAGATACGCAGTATTTT. Amino acid sequence: CASSLARGQRTDTQYF.

V usage is TRBV5-4 and J usage is TRBJ2-1; TRBD1 matches 7 bases. CDR1 SGHNT and CDR2 YYREEE come from the germline V gene (reference sequence). V lost 3 bases, J lost 5 bases, and 5 bases stayed unmatched. The CDR3 is 14 amino acids. CDR3 sequence: CASSSKGADNEQFF. The CDR3 DNA sequence: TGTGCCAGCAGCTCTAAGGGGGCAGACAATGAGCAGTTCTTC.

This sequence joins TRBV4-3 and TRBJ2-5; possibly TRBD1 for D (5 bases). From germline, CDR1 is LGHNA and CDR2 YSLEER. Trimming took 0 bases from V and 2 from J, leaving 10 bases between them. The CDR3 is 15 residues long. CDR3 protein: CASSQDWTPQETQYF. CDR3 in DNA: TGCGCCAGCAGCCAAGACTGGACACCACAAGAGACCCAGTACTTC.

CDR3 region: CASSLTGGANTGELFF. The CDR3 DNA sequence: TGTGCCAGCAGCCTCACAGGGGGGGCGAACACCGGGGAGCTGTTTTTT. This sequence joins TRBV2 and TRBJ2-2; D perhaps matches TRBD1 (8 bases). V was pared by 6 bases and J by 0 bases, with 14 bases between. Germline V gene data show CDR1 as SNHLY and CDR2 as FYNNEI. This CDR3 has 16 amino acids.

The CDR3 reads CASSGGTGITEAFF. CDR3 in DNA: TGTGCCAGCAGCGGAGGGACAGGGATCACTGAAGCTTTCTTT. The J gene is TRBJ1-1, the V gene TRBV5-4; TRBD1 matches 9 bases. CDR3 length: 14 amino acids. The V segment lost 4 bases and the J segment 4 bases; nucleotides outside the gene matches: 5. Germline assignment: CDR1 SGHNT and CDR2 YYREEE (reference sequence).

This clone appeared a few times. The chain employs TRBV7-6 and TRBJ2-5, with a possible D match to TRBD1 (6 bases). Trimming pared 1 base from V and 5 bases from J, leaving 8 bases between. Looked up from germline, CDR1 is SGHVS and CDR2 is FNYEAQ. The CDR3 is 13 amino acids. The CDR3 sequence: CASSLVGAETQYF. The DNA of the CDR3 is TGTGCCAGCAGCTTAGTGGGGGCTGAGACCCAGTACTTC.

This chain uses TRBV5-1 with TRBJ1-6; 8 bases agree with TRBD1. The germline CDR1 and CDR2 sequences are SGHRS and YFSETQ. J gave up 6 bases and V 3 bases, and 5 bases lay outside the gene matches. The CDR3 is made up of 15 amino acids. CDR3 sequence reads: CASSWDRFINSPLHF. The CDR3 DNA is TGCGCCAGCAGCTGGGACAGGTTTATTAATTCACCCCTCCACTTT.

This clone was observed a single time. The rearrangement links TRBV6-2 or TRBV6-3 to TRBJ2-1; 12 bases map to TRBD2. Germline V CDR1 and CDR2: MNHEY, SVGEGT. J gave up 8 bases and V 1 base, and 6 bases lay outside the gene matches. This CDR3 is built from 16 residues. Here the CDR3 DNA reads TGTGCCAGCAGTTACTTGGGACTAGCGGGTAACTATGAGCAGTTCTTC. Translated: CASSYLGLAGNYEQFF.

This chain links TRBV28 with TRBJ2-2; D not certain. Deletions cut 5 bases from V and 7 bases from J, with 5 bases between. The CDR3 contains 11 residues. Germline V CDR1 and CDR2: MDHEN, SYDVKM. CDR3 sequence: CASSVHGELFF. The DNA for the CDR3 is TGTGCCAGCAGTGTCCACGGGGAGCTGTTTTTT.

The V gene is TRBV2, the J gene TRBJ1-1; TRBD1 matches 8 bases. The germline CDR1 and CDR2 sequences are SNHLY and FYNNEI. The V and J ends lost 7 bases and 4 bases, in that order; junction bases with no gene match: 2. The CDR3 covers 12 residues. CDR3 coding DNA: TGTGCCAGCACCACAGGGGGCACTGAAGCTTTCTTT. It codes for CASTTGGTEAFF.

The chain joins TRBV19 to TRBJ2-2; 9 nucleotides match TRBD1. CDR1 is LNHDA, CDR2 SQIVND, per germline (reference sequence). V dropped 5 bases and J dropped 4; count of bases not matched to a gene: 5. This CDR3 is 15 amino acids long. CDR3 DNA: TGTGCCAGTAGTCCCCAGACAGGGGGCACCGGGGAGCTGTTTTTT. Residues: CASSPQTGGTGELFF.

The chain joins TRBV5-1 to TRBJ2-3; 12 nucleotides align to TRBD2. CDR3 length: 15 residues. V gave up 4 bases and J gave up 5 bases; unmatched junction bases: 5. Germline-derived CDR1 and CDR2 are SGHRS and YFSETQ. CDR3 residues: CASSQPSGGGDTQYF. In DNA, the CDR3 is TGCGCCAGCAGCCAGCCTAGCGGGGGGGGAGATACGCAGTATTTT.

This chain links TRBV7-9 with TRBJ1-5; 9 bases align to TRBD1. V trimming: 2 bases; J trimming: 5 bases; junction bases outside the gene matches: 7. CDR3 length: 16 residues. Germline V CDR1 and CDR2: SEHNR, FQNEAQ (reference sequence). The CDR3 spells CASSLNKTGGYQPQHF. As DNA, the CDR3 is TGTGCCAGCAGCTTAAATAAGACAGGGGGTTATCAGCCCCAGCATTTT.

This sequence joins TRBV7-9 and TRBJ1-1; D is unresolved. The V end lost 2 bases, the J end lost 2 bases, and 6 bases lay between the germline ends. Germline-derived CDR1 and CDR2 are SEHNR and FQNEAQ (reference sequence). There are 13 residues in the CDR3. For the CDR3, the DNA is TGTGCCAGCAGCTTACAAGCCAACACTGAAGCTTTCTTT. Translation: CASSLQANTEAFF. The whole variable domain, filled in from reference TRBV7-9 and TRBJ1-1, reads DTGVSQNPRHKITKRGQNVTFRCDPISEHNRLYWYRQTLGQGPEFLTYFQNEAQLEKSRLLSDRFSAERPKGSFSTLEIQRTEQGDSAMYLCASSLQANTEAFFGQGTRLTVV.

The chain couples TRBV5-1 to TRBJ2-3, with 8 bases lining up with TRBD2. The CDR3 spans 16 residues. Trimming removed 4 bases from V and 5 bases from J; junction bases left unmatched: 12. Per the germline V gene, CDR1 is SGHRS and CDR2 is YFSETQ. CDR3 protein: CASSPRDPRGGDTQYF. The DNA of the CDR3 is TGCGCCAGCAGCCCCCGGGACCCCCGGGGGGGAGATACGCAGTATTTT. Using reference TRBV5-1 and TRBJ2-3 for the parts outside the CDR3, the full variable domain is KAGVTQTPRYLIKTRGQQVTLSCSPISGHRSVSWYQQTPGQGLQFLFEYFSETQRNKGNFPGRFSGRQFSNSRSEMNVSTLELGDSALYLCASSPRDPRGGDTQYFGPGTRLTVL.

V and J are TRBV28 and TRBJ1-4, with D hard to call. There are 14 residues in the CDR3. Trimming took 2 bases from V and 5 from J, leaving 9 bases between them. The germline gives CDR1 MDHEN, CDR2 SYDVKM. The DNA for the CDR3 is TGTGCCAGCAGTTTAGTCCAGGTCAATGAAAAACTGTTTTTT. This codes for CASSLVQVNEKLFF.

The chain has TRBV27 and TRBJ2-7; the match to TRBD1 covers 7 bases. V shed 5 bases, J shed 4 bases, and the junction held 14 bases outside the gene matches. The CDR3 extends over 16 amino acids. Germline V gene sequence: CDR1 MNHEY, CDR2 SMNVEV (reference sequence). The CDR3 loop is CASSPLGQVRGYEQYF. In nucleotides, the CDR3 is TGTGCCAGCAGTCCCCTCGGACAGGTCCGCGGGTACGAGCAGTACTTC.

The J gene is TRBJ1-2, the V gene TRBV7-8, with D perhaps matching TRBD1 (6 bases). Germline assignment: CDR1 SGHVS and CDR2 FQNEAQ. The CDR3 covers 14 residues. Trimming stripped 1 base from V and 5 bases from J, with 11 bases between. This CDR3 is CASSLDTGLYGYTF. The CDR3 DNA is TGTGCCAGCAGCTTAGATACAGGGTTATATGGCTACACCTTC.

The chain links TRBV3-1 (or the pseudogene TRBV3-2) to TRBJ1-2; D gene unclear. The length of the CDR3 is 15 residues. The V end lost 3 bases, the J end lost 4 bases, and 15 bases lay between the germline ends. CDR1 and CDR2 (germline): LGHDT, YNNKEL (reference sequence). CDR3 DNA: TGTGCCAGCAGCCACTCCCCGGCCGGGATCTATGGCTACACCTTC. Protein sequence: CASSHSPAGIYGYTF.

This clone was seen more than once but under ten times. The genes are TRBV2 and TRBJ2-3; tentative D call: TRBD2 (5 bases). With 4 bases removed from V and 7 bases from J, the gap between germline ends came to 18 bases. From germline, CDR1 is SNHLY and CDR2 FYNNEI. There are 15 residues in the CDR3. For the CDR3, the DNA is TGTGCCAGCAGTGCCGGGCTCGGGGTCCTGTATACGCAGTATTTT. Translating gives CASSAGLGVLYTQYF.

V is TRBV2 and J is TRBJ1-2; TRBD1 aligns across 7 bases. The V gene end was trimmed by 6 bases and the J gene end by 3 bases; junction bases not matched to a gene: 1. Germline loops: CDR1 SNHLY, CDR2 FYNNEI. The CDR3 covers 12 residues. CDR3 bases: TGTGCCAGCAGCACAGGGGACTATGGCTACACCTTC. Protein product: CASSTGDYGYTF. Combining the CDR3 with reference TRBV2 and TRBJ1-2 gives the whole variable domain EPEVTQTPSHQVTQMGQEVILRCVPISNHLYFYWYRQILGQKVEFLVSFYNNEISEKSEIFDDQFSVERPDGSNFTLKIRSTKLEDSAMYFCASSTGDYGYTFGSGTRLTVV.

This sequence joins TRBV24-1 and TRBJ1-1; TRBD1 matches 8 bases. The CDR3 sequence is 13 residues long. The J segment lost 8 bases and the V segment lost 1 base, leaving 2 bases of the junction unmatched. From germline, CDR1 is KGHDR and CDR2 SFDVKD. Written as DNA, the CDR3 is TGTGCCACCAGTGATTTTCAGGGGGCGGAAGCTTTCTTT. It translates to CATSDFQGAEAFF.

This clone was seen only once. V gene TRBV6-2 or TRBV6-3 combines with J gene TRBJ1-2, with 9 bases that match TRBD1. The CDR3 has 15 amino acids. Germline V gene data show CDR1 as MNHEY and CDR2 as SVGEGT. Trimming cost V 5 bases and J 3 bases; bases outside gene matches: 7. This chain's CDR3 is CASSKPGQGYYGYTF. The CDR3 nucleotides read TGTGCCAGCAGTAAGCCGGGACAGGGATACTATGGCTACACCTTC.

This clone was counted many times. This rearrangement joins TRBV11-3 to TRBJ2-1, with TRBD2 as a possible D gene (6 bases). The CDR3 length is 15 residues. The V gene's germline CDR1 is SGHNT and CDR2 YENEEA. Trimming removed 3 bases from V and 4 bases from J, with 13 bases in between. CDR3 DNA: TGTGCCAGCAGCTTGGGCGGGACCCGGTACAATGAGCAGTTCTTC. Its translation is CASSLGGTRYNEQFF.

The chain joins TRBV24-1 to TRBJ2-1; D is perhaps TRBD2 (6 bases). V dropped 8 bases and J dropped 0 bases, with 7 bases sitting between them. Germline V gives CDR1 KGHDR, CDR2 SFDVKD. The CDR3 runs 13 residues. In DNA, the CDR3 is TGTGCCACCACCGGGGGCTCCTACAATGAGCAGTTCTTC. Translating gives CATTGGSYNEQFF.

This chain uses TRBV28 with TRBJ1-2; possibly TRBD1 for D (5 bases). The germline V gene encodes CDR1 MDHEN and CDR2 SYDVKM. V was pared by 3 bases and J by 7 bases, with 9 bases between. The CDR3 runs 12 residues. The CDR3 region is CASSFLRAGYTF. DNA for the CDR3: TGTGCCAGCAGTTTTCTCAGGGCTGGCTACACCTTC.

The rearrangement joins TRBV9 to TRBJ2-3, with 7 bases identical to TRBD2. V lost 5 bases and J lost 2; bases outside the gene matches: 17. This CDR3 is built from 18 residues. Looked up from germline, CDR1 is SGDLS and CDR2 is YYNGEE. Written as DNA, the CDR3 is TGTGCCAGCAGTTTAGGGGTCAAGCGGGGAATTATCACAGATACGCAGTATTTT. Protein sequence: CASSLGVKRGIITDTQYF.